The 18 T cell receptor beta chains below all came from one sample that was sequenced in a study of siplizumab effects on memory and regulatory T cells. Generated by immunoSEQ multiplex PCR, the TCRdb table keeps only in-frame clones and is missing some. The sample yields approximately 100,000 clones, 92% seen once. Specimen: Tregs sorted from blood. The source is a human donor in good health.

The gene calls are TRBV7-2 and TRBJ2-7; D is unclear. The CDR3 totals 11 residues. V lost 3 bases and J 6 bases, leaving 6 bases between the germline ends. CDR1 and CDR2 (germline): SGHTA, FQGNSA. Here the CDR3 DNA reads TGTGCCAGCAGCTTTTTTCTCGAGCAGTACTTC. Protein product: CASSFFLEQYF.

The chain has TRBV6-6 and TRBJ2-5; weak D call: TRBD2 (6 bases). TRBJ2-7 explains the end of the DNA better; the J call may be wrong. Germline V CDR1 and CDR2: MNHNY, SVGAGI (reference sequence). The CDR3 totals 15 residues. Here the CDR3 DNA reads TGTGCCAGCAGTACTTATAGCGGCAGCTCCTACGAGCAGTACTTC. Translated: CASSTYSGSSYEQYF.

CDR3 coding DNA: TGTGCCAGCAATCTAAGCGGGGGGGGCGGCTACGAGCAGTACTTC. The encoded protein is CASNLSGGGGYEQYF. The genes are TRBV7-2 and TRBJ2-7; 10 positions match TRBD2. CDR3 length: 15 residues. The trim removed 7 bases at V and 3 bases at J, leaving 9 bases unmatched. CDR1 SGHTA and CDR2 FQGNSA come from the germline V gene.

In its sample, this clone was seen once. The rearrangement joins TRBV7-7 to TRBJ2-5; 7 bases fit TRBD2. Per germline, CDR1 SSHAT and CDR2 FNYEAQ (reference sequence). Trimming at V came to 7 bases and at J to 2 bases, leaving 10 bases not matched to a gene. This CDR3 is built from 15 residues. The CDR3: CASTAYTGGQETQYF. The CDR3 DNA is TGTGCCAGCACCGCTTACACGGGGGGACAAGAGACCCAGTACTTC.

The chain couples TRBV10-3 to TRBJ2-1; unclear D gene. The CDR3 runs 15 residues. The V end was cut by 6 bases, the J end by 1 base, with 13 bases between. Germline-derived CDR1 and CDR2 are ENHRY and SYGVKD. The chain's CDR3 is CAISLADGSYNEQFF. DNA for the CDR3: TGTGCCATCAGCTTAGCCGATGGATCCTACAATGAGCAGTTCTTC.

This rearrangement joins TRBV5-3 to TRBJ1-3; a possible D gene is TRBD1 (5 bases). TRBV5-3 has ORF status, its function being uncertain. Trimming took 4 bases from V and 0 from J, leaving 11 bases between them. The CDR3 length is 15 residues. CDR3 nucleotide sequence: TGTGCCAGAAGCCCGAGGGACTTCTCTGGAAACACCATATATTTT. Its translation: CARSPRDFSGNTIYF.

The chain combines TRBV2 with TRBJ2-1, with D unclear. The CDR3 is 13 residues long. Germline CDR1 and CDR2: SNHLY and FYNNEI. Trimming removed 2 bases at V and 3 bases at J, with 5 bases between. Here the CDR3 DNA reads TGTGCCAGCAGTGAAACAGACTACAATGAGCAGTTCTTC. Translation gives CASSETDYNEQFF.

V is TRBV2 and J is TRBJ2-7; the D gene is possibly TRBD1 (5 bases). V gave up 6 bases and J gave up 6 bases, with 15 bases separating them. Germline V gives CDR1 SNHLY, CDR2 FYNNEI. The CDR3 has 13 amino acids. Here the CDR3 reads CASRVDKYPEQYF. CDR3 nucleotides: TGTGCCAGCAGGGTGGACAAGTATCCCGAGCAGTACTTC.

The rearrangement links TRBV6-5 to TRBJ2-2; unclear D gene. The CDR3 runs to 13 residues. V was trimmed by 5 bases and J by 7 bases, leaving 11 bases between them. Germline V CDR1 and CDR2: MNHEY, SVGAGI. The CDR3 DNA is TGTGCCAGCAGTCGCGCCGCCTTCGGGGAGCTGTTTTTT. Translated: CASSRAAFGELFF.

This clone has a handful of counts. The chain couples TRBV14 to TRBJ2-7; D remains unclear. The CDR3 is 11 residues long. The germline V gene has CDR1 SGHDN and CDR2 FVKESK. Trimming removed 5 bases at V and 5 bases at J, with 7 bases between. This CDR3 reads CASSARHEQYF. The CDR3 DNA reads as TGTGCCAGCAGCGCACGACACGAGCAGTACTTC.

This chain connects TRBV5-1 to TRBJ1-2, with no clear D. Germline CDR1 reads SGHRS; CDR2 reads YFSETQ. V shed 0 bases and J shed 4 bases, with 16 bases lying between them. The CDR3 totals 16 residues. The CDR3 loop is CASSLELVRGSYGYTF. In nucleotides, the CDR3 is TGCGCCAGCAGCTTGGAGCTTGTCAGAGGCTCCTATGGCTACACCTTC.

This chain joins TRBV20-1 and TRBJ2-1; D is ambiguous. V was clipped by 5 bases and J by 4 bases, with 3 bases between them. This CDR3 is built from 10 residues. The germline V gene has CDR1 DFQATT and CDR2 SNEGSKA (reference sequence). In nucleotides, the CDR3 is TGCAGTGCTGTATACAATGAGCAGTTCTTC. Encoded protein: CSAVYNEQFF.

The CDR3 loop reads CASSVPSNYGYTF. The CDR3 DNA is TGTGCCAGCAGCGTGCCTTCTAACTATGGCTACACCTTC. This rearrangement joins TRBV5-4 to TRBJ1-2; no definite D call. Per germline, CDR1 SGHNT and CDR2 YYREEE (reference sequence). The CDR3 is made up of 13 amino acids. Deletions cut 4 bases from V and 0 bases from J, with 7 bases between. Full variable domain (remainder filled in from reference TRBV5-4 and TRBJ1-2): ETGVTQSPTHLIKTRGQQVTLRCSSQSGHNTVSWYQQALGQGPQFIFQYYREEENGRGNFPPRFSGLQFPNYSSELNVNALELDDSALYLCASSVPSNYGYTFGSGTRLTVV.

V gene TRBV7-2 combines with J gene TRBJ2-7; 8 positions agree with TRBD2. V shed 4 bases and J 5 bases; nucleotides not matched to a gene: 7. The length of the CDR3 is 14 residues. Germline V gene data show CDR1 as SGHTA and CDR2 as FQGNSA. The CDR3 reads CASSSTGTRNEQYF. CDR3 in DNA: TGTGCCAGCAGCTCGACCGGGACTAGGAACGAGCAGTACTTC.

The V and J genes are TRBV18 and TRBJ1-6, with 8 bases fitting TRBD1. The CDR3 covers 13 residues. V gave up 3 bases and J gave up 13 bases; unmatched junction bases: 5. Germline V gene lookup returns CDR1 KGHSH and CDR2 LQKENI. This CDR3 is CASSPGQGPPLHF. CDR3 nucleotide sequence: TGTGCCAGCTCACCCGGACAGGGACCTCCCCTCCACTTT. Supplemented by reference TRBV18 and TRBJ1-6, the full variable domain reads NAGVMQNPRHLVRRRGQEARLRCSPMKGHSHVYWYRQLPEEGLKFMVYLQKENIIDESGMPKERFSAEFPKEGPSILRIQQVVRGDSAAYFCASSPGQGPPLHFGNGTRLTVT.

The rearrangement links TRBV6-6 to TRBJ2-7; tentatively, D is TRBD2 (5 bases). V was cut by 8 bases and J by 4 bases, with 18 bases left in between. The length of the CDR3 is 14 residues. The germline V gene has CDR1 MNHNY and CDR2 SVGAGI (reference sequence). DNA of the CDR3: TGTGCCAGCGGGCCTAGCCTGGGTGAATACGAGCAGTACTTC. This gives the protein CASGPSLGEYEQYF.

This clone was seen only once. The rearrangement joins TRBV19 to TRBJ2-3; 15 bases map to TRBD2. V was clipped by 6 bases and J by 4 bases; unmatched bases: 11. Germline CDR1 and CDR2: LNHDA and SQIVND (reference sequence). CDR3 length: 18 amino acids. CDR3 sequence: CASRLPRTSGRGPDTQYF. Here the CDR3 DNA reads TGTGCCAGTAGGCTACCTCGGACTAGCGGGAGGGGCCCAGATACGCAGTATTTT.

As DNA, the CDR3 is TGTGCCAGCAGCTTACCCTCGGACAGGGTGTCAGCTTTCTTT. It yields the protein CASSLPSDRVSAFF. This rearrangement joins TRBV11-1 to TRBJ1-1; TRBD1 aligns across 8 bases. V was clipped by 2 bases and J by 10 bases; unmatched bases: 9. The CDR3 runs 14 residues. Germline-derived CDR1 and CDR2 are SGHAT and FQDESV (reference sequence).